These T cell receptor beta chains were read from a single sample in a study of OX40 agonist ivuxolimab in advanced cancers. The assay was immunoSEQ multiplex PCR, and TCRdb's table has in-frame clones only and misses some. The sample yields around 50,000 clones, roughly 90% seen once. Source: CD4+ or CD8+ T cells sorted from blood, taken in a trial of the OX40 agonist ivuxolimab. These receptors were obtained from an adult with an advanced solid tumor such as melanoma, head and neck, liver or kidney cancer. CDR3s include the opening cysteine and the closing phenylalanine or tryptophan. The D gene is left open where the match is weak. Rows may omit the clone size; those that give it use once, few, many or a size class.

clone size	V gene	D gene	J gene	CDR3 protein	CDR3 DNA
.	TRBV27	TRBD2	TRBJ2-3	CASSSLAGVGATDTQYF	TGTGCCAGCAGTTCCCTAGCGGGAGTGGGGGCCACAGATACGCAGTATTTT
.	TRBV6-4	TRBD1	TRBJ1-2	CASRQFGQGNYGYTF	TGTGCCAGCAGGCAATTTGGACAGGGGAACTATGGCTACACCTTC
once	TRBV19	.	TRBJ2-2	CASGITGELFF	TGTGCCAGTGGGATAACCGGGGAGCTGTTTTTT
.	TRBV7-9	.	TRBJ2-3	CASSSIGGLTDTQYF	TGTGCCAGCAGCTCCATCGGGGGGCTCACAGATACGCAGTATTTT
.	TRBV9	TRBD2	TRBJ2-3	CASSVVGGILVTDTQYF	TGTGCCAGCAGCGTAGTCGGGGGGATTCTGGTCACAGATACGCAGTATTTT
.	TRBV15	TRBD2	TRBJ2-5	CATSSGVGRQETQYF	TGTGCCACCAGCAGCGGGGTCGGGAGGCAAGAGACCCAGTACTTC
.	TRBV5-4	TRBD1	TRBJ2-1	CASSSRTGGDEQFF	TGTGCCAGCAGCTCCAGGACAGGGGGGGATGAGCAGTTCTTC
.	TRBV7-9	.	TRBJ2-7	CASSLVGASYEQYF	TGTGCCAGCAGCTTAGTGGGGGCCTCCTACGAGCAGTACTTC
once	TRBV7-8	.	TRBJ2-3	CASSLGAGTSTDTQYF	TGTGCCAGCAGCTTAGGGGCAGGGACTAGCACAGATACGCAGTATTTT
.	TRBV9	.	TRBJ2-1	CASSVGGREQFF	TGTGCCAGCAGCGTAGGTGGCAGGGAGCAGTTCTTC
.	TRBV28	.	TRBJ1-1	CASSSYRVGNTEAFF	TGTGCCAGCAGTTCCTACAGGGTAGGGAACACTGAAGCTTTCTTT
.	TRBV10-3	TRBD1	TRBJ2-5	CAISDGQGGETQYF	TGTGCCATCAGTGATGGACAGGGTGGGGAGACCCAGTACTTC
.	TRBV27	.	TRBJ1-2	CASMGSPFDGYTF	TGTGCCAGCATGGGCAGCCCATTCGATGGCTACACCTTC
.	TRBV6-5	TRBD1	TRBJ1-2	CASSSDRGWYNGYTF	TGTGCCAGCAGTAGCGACAGGGGATGGTACAATGGCTACACCTTC
.	TRBV4-2	TRBD2	TRBJ2-1	CASSQDIGGYNEQFF	TGTGCCAGCAGCCAAGATATCGGGGGGTACAATGAGCAGTTCTTC
once	TRBV5-1	.	TRBJ2-5	CASTPGERDTQETQYF	TGCGCCAGCACCCCCGGGGAGAGGGACACCCAAGAGACCCAGTACTTC
.	TRBV4-2	TRBD1	TRBJ2-5	CASSPGTGYVSMETQYF	TGTGCCAGCAGCCCCGGGACAGGGTATGTTAGTATGGAGACCCAGTACTTC
.	TRBV27	.	TRBJ1-5	CASSSRPLGDQPQHF	TGTGCCAGCAGTTCGAGACCGCTAGGAGATCAGCCCCAGCATTTT
.	TRBV29-1	.	TRBJ2-7	CSVGINGYEQYF	TGCAGCGTGGGAATTAACGGCTACGAGCAGTACTTC
.	TRBV4-1	.	TRBJ2-3	CASSQGSGRDTQYF	TGCGCCAGCAGCCAAGGGAGCGGGCGAGATACGCAGTATTTT
.	TRBV19	.	TRBJ1-3	CASSIGWGPDSGNTIYF	TGTGCCAGTAGTATAGGGTGGGGCCCCGACTCTGGAAACACCATATATTTT
.	TRBV25-1	TRBD1	TRBJ1-5	CASSATGGYQPQHF	TGTGCCAGCAGTGCTACAGGGGGCTATCAGCCCCAGCATTTT
.	TRBV5-1	.	TRBJ2-7	CASSLEYGYYEQYF	TGCGCCAGCAGCTTGGAGTACGGATACTACGAGCAGTACTTC
.	TRBV7-9	.	TRBJ2-5	CASSRRQGEGETQYF	TGTGCCAGCAGCCGACGGCAGGGTGAAGGAGAGACCCAGTACTTC
few	TRBV30	.	TRBJ1-1	CAWSAGNTEAFF	TGTGCCTGGAGTGCCGGGAACACTGAAGCTTTCTTT
.	TRBV6-5	.	TRBJ1-5	CASSYMQGNQPQHF	TGTGCCAGCAGTTACATGCAGGGCAATCAGCCCCAGCATTTT
many	TRBV5-1	.	TRBJ1-2	CASSLGADGYGYTF	TGCGCCAGCAGCTTGGGGGCGGACGGCTATGGCTACACCTTC
.	TRBV9	.	TRBJ1-3	CASSVEGTGNTIYF	TGTGCCAGCAGCGTGGAGGGTACTGGAAACACCATATATTTT